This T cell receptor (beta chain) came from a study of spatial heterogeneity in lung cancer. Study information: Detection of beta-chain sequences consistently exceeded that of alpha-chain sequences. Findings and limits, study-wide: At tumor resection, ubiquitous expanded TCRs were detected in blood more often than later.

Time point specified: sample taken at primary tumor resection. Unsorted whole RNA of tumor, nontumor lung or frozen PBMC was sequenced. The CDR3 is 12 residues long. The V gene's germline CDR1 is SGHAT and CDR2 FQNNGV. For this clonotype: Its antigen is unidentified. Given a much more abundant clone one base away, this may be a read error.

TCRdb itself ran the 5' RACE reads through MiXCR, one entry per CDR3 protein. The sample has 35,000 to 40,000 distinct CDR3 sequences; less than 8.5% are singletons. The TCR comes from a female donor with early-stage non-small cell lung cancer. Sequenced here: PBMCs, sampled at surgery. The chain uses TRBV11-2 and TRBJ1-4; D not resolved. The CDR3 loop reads CTSSPSNEKLFF. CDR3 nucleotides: TGTACCAGCAGCCCAAGCAATGAAAAACTGTTTTTT.